The 25 T cell receptor beta chains presented below share a single source sample, sequenced in a study of blood T cell repertoires in COVID-19. Profiled with immunoSEQ multiplex PCR; TCRdb holds only in-frame clones, not every one. Of around 160,000 clones in the sample, roughly four fifths were seen once. Material: peripheral blood. The receptor set was obtained from a human donor with acute or convalescent COVID-19. The donor label of this sample is uncertain.

J is TRBJ1-1 and V is TRBV5-1, with a tentative D call TRBD1 (5 bases). Germline loops: CDR1 SGHRS, CDR2 YFSETQ. The CDR3 sequence is 12 residues long. Trimming shortened V by 4 bases and J by 9 bases, and 13 bases separated the two germline ends. CDR3 sequence reads: CASSQGTGKAFF. The CDR3 DNA reads as TGCGCCAGCAGCCAAGGGACTGGGAAAGCTTTCTTT. The full variable domain, completed using reference TRBV5-1 and TRBJ1-1, is KAGVTQTPRYLIKTRGQQVTLSCSPISGHRSVSWYQQTPGQGLQFLFEYFSETQRNKGNFPGRFSGRQFSNSRSEMNVSTLELGDSALYLCASSQGTGKAFFGQGTRLTVV.

This clone was observed a handful of times. The rearrangement links TRBV7-9 to TRBJ2-1; 8 nucleotides line up with TRBD2. CDR3 length equals 16 residues. Germline trimming cut 5 bases from V and 6 bases from J; bases unmatched to any gene: 12. Germline V gives CDR1 SEHNR, CDR2 FQNEAQ (reference sequence). CDR3 nucleotides: TGTGCCAGCAGCCAACTGGCGGGGGGCACTATCAATGAGCAGTTCTTC. Translation: CASSQLAGGTINEQFF.

Here the CDR3 DNA reads TGTGCCTGGAGGGTAAACTGGGGACTCTCCTATGGCTACACCTTC. It specifies CAWRVNWGLSYGYTF. The V call is TRBV30, the J call TRBJ1-2, with D perhaps TRBD1 (5 bases). This CDR3 region has 15 residues. With 3 bases removed from V and 4 bases from J, the gap between germline ends came to 18 bases. Per the germline V gene, CDR1 is GTSNPN and CDR2 is SVGIG (reference sequence).

The chain combines TRBV7-9 with TRBJ1-5; D ambiguous. Germline-derived CDR1 and CDR2 are SEHNR and FQNEAQ (reference sequence). The V end lost 0 bases, the J end lost 5 bases, and 11 bases lay between the germline ends. The CDR3 covers 15 residues. The DNA for the CDR3 is TGTGCCAGCAGCTTAGCCGGGATCCCGCATCAGCCCCAGCATTTT. This gives the protein CASSLAGIPHQPQHF.

The chain combines TRBV2 with TRBJ1-2, with TRBD1 matching over 10 bases. This CDR3 contains 16 residues. The germline CDR1 and CDR2 sequences are SNHLY and FYNNEI. The junction had 13 bases not matched to a gene; V was cut back by 7 bases and J by 5 bases. CDR3 protein: CASTAGQGILSYGYTF. The CDR3, as DNA: TGTGCCAGCACCGCGGGACAGGGGATCCTAAGTTATGGCTACACCTTC. Full variable domain (remainder filled in from reference TRBV2 and TRBJ1-2): EPEVTQTPSHQVTQMGQEVILRCVPISNHLYFYWYRQILGQKVEFLVSFYNNEISEKSEIFDDQFSVERPDGSNFTLKIRSTKLEDSAMYFCASTAGQGILSYGYTFGSGTRLTVV.

The chain carries TRBV30 and TRBJ2-2; D possibly corresponds to TRBD1 (6 bases). Germline lookup yields CDR1 GTSNPN and CDR2 SVGIG (reference sequence). CDR3 length: 13 residues. Between the trimmed V and J ends, which lost 3 bases and 6 bases, there was a span of 11 bases. The CDR3 DNA is TGTGCCTGGAGCCCACAGGGAGCCGGGGAGCTGTTTTTT. This translates into CAWSPQGAGELFF.

This chain connects TRBV5-1 to TRBJ1-2, with a possible D match to TRBD1 (6 bases). Germline-derived CDR1 and CDR2 are SGHRS and YFSETQ. V dropped 2 bases and J dropped 8 bases, with 22 bases sitting between them. The CDR3 spans 16 residues. The CDR3 nucleotides read TGCGCCAGCAGCTTCCTTCTCCTCAGGCGGCAGGGGGGCTACACCTTC. Its translation is CASSFLLLRRQGGYTF.

The chain couples TRBV11-2 to TRBJ2-5; 7 positions agree with TRBD2. The CDR3 contains 17 residues. Trimming at V came to 5 bases and at J to 1 base, leaving 13 bases not matched to a gene. From germline, CDR1 is SGHAT and CDR2 FQNNGV. The CDR3 sequence is CASSLGRVSGAQETQYF. CDR3 nucleotide sequence: TGTGCCAGCAGCCTAGGGCGCGTCAGCGGGGCCCAAGAGACCCAGTACTTC.

CDR3 coding DNA: TGTGCCAGCAGCCAATCTTGGGCCTCCGCCGCTAACTATGGCTACACCTTC. This encodes CASSQSWASAANYGYTF. The chain links TRBV3-1 (or the pseudogene TRBV3-2) to TRBJ1-2; D remains unclear. Germline values: CDR1 LGHDT, CDR2 YNNKEL (reference sequence). The length of the CDR3 is 17 residues. Trimming took off 2 bases at V and 0 bases at J, with 16 bases between the two ends.

The V gene is TRBV19, the J gene TRBJ1-5; possibly TRBD1 for D (6 bases). The V end lost 8 bases, the J end lost 0 bases, and 14 bases lay between the germline ends. Germline loops: CDR1 LNHDA, CDR2 SQIVND (reference sequence). The CDR3 runs 15 residues. For the CDR3, the DNA is TGTGCCAGTGTAGACAGGACCTTTAGCAATCAGCCCCAGCATTTT. Translating gives CASVDRTFSNQPQHF.

V is TRBV5-4 and J is TRBJ2-3; TRBD2 agrees at 7 bases. The CDR3 is 15 amino acids. Germline values: CDR1 SGHNT, CDR2 YYREEE (reference sequence). V trimming: 1 base; J trimming: 0 bases; junction bases outside the gene matches: 2. The DNA for the CDR3 is TGTGCCAGCAGCTTGAGTAGCGGGAGCACAGATACGCAGTATTTT. This translates into CASSLSSGSTDTQYF. Combining the CDR3 with reference TRBV5-4 and TRBJ2-3 gives the whole variable domain ETGVTQSPTHLIKTRGQQVTLRCSSQSGHNTVSWYQQALGQGPQFIFQYYREEENGRGNFPPRFSGLQFPNYSSELNVNALELDDSALYLCASSLSSGSTDTQYFGPGTRLTVL.

The genes are TRBV10-3 and TRBJ1-1; no clear D. The germline V and J ends were trimmed by 4 bases and 2 bases, with 8 bases remaining between them. The CDR3 contains 13 residues. The germline CDR1 and CDR2 sequences are ENHRY and SYGVKD. The CDR3 DNA reads as TGTGCCATCAGTGCAGACACAAACACTGAAGCTTTCTTT. The encoded protein is CAISADTNTEAFF.

The rearrangement uses TRBV7-9 and TRBJ2-7; 7 nucleotides agree with TRBD1. The CDR3 is 12 amino acids. V gave up 5 bases and J gave up 6 bases; unmatched junction bases: 4. CDR1 and CDR2 from the germline V gene are SEHNR and FQNEAQ (reference sequence). The CDR3 spells CASSTPGGEQYF. For the CDR3, the DNA is TGTGCCAGCAGCACACCAGGGGGCGAGCAGTACTTC.

V and J are TRBV7-9 and TRBJ1-6; 9 positions agree with TRBD1. V lost 1 base and J lost 9; bases outside the gene matches: 4. CDR1 and CDR2 from the germline V gene are SEHNR and FQNEAQ (reference sequence). This CDR3 is built from 15 residues. In DNA, the CDR3 is TGTGCCAGCAGCTTAGGGGACAGGGATAGTTCACCCCTCCACTTT. Protein sequence: CASSLGDRDSSPLHF.

The chain has TRBV18 and TRBJ1-6, with D uncertain. The germline V gene encodes CDR1 KGHSH and CDR2 LQKENI. The CDR3 runs to 16 residues. Between the trimmed V and J ends, which lost 3 bases and 5 bases, there was a span of 14 bases. Written as DNA, the CDR3 is TGTGCCAGCTCACCTGACACACCATACAATAATTCACCCCTCCACTTT. Translated: CASSPDTPYNNSPLHF.

V is TRBV5-5 and J is TRBJ1-2, with 7 bases matching TRBD1. Germline trimming cut 2 bases from V and 5 bases from J; bases unmatched to any gene: 9. The germline V gene has CDR1 SGHKS and CDR2 YYEKEE (reference sequence). This CDR3 spans 15 amino acids. The CDR3 DNA sequence: TGTGCCAGCAGCTTCCTCGGACAGGAGGTTTATGGCTACACCTTC. It yields the protein CASSFLGQEVYGYTF.

The chain combines TRBV12-3 or TRBV12-4 with TRBJ2-5, with a possible D match to TRBD1 (5 bases). The CDR3 runs to 12 residues. Trimming took off 8 bases at V and 5 bases at J, with 12 bases between the two ends. This CDR3 is CASRGAEETQYF. In DNA, the CDR3 is TGTGCCAGCCGTGGGGCGGAGGAGACCCAGTACTTC.

The chain carries TRBV10-3 and TRBJ1-1; 7 nucleotides agree with TRBD1. CDR1 and CDR2 (germline): ENHRY, SYGVKD. The CDR3 is 15 amino acids. Trimming cost V 7 bases and J 3 bases; bases outside gene matches: 11. The CDR3 is CAITARGGRDTEAFF. In nucleotides, the CDR3 is TGTGCCATCACCGCGCGAGGGGGCCGGGACACTGAAGCTTTCTTT.

This clone has only one observation. The V gene is TRBV5-1, the J gene TRBJ1-2; TRBD1 aligns across 7 bases. This CDR3 region has 13 residues. The J segment lost 6 bases and the V segment lost 0 bases, leaving 2 bases of the junction unmatched. Germline CDR1 and CDR2: SGHRS and YFSETQ. The CDR3 nucleotides read TGCGCCAGCAGCTTGGAGGGGGCTAATGGCTACACCTTC. It yields the protein CASSLEGANGYTF.

This clone was found a few times. The V and J genes are TRBV4-1 and TRBJ1-3, with D maybe TRBD1 (6 bases). CDR3 size: 18 residues. Germline CDR1 is MGHRA and CDR2 is YSYEKL. With 0 bases removed from V and 0 bases from J, the gap between germline ends came to 15 bases. CDR3 sequence: CASSQDPKGGSSGNTIYF. The CDR3 DNA is TGCGCCAGCAGCCAAGATCCAAAAGGGGGATCCTCTGGAAACACCATATATTTT.

This chain uses TRBV27 with TRBJ1-4; D not resolved. Trimming stripped 2 bases from V and 13 bases from J, with 11 bases between. The CDR3 is 12 amino acids. The germline V gene encodes CDR1 MNHEY and CDR2 SMNVEV (reference sequence). CDR3 nucleotides: TGTGCCAGCAGTTTAGGAGGAGGCGGACTGTTTTTT. Amino acids: CASSLGGGGLFF.

The chain links TRBV6-2 or TRBV6-3 to TRBJ2-1; a possible D gene is TRBD2 (6 bases). Germline assignment: CDR1 MNHEY and CDR2 SVGEGT. The V gene lost 4 bases and the J gene lost 2 bases, with 15 bases spanning the gap. The CDR3 covers 16 residues. In nucleotides, the CDR3 is TGTGCCAGCAGTTCTTCCTTAGCGGCCCCCTACAATGAGCAGTTCTTC. It yields the protein CASSSSLAAPYNEQFF.

The chain couples TRBV7-9 to TRBJ1-1, with 9 positions matching TRBD1. The CDR3 runs to 14 residues. Germline V gene data show CDR1 as SEHNR and CDR2 as FQNEAQ (reference sequence). V dropped 5 bases and J dropped 3; count of bases not matched to a gene: 4. The CDR3 sequence is CASSKGQGDTEAFF. In nucleotides, the CDR3 is TGTGCCAGCAGCAAGGGACAGGGTGACACTGAAGCTTTCTTT.

The V and J genes are TRBV5-6 and TRBJ2-7, with D possibly TRBD1 on 5 matching bases. Germline V lookup: CDR1 SGHDT, CDR2 YYEEEE. Trimming took off 3 bases at V and 2 bases at J, with 12 bases between the two ends. There are 14 residues in the CDR3. The CDR3 loop is CASSYRQRTYEQYV. For the CDR3, the DNA is TGTGCCAGCAGCTACCGACAGAGAACCTACGAGCAGTACGTC.

The chain couples TRBV9 to TRBJ1-2; perhaps TRBD1 as D (6 bases). Germline CDR1 is SGDLS and CDR2 is YYNGEE. This CDR3 contains 15 residues. Trimming shortened V by 4 bases and J by 6 bases, and 19 bases separated the two germline ends. Written as DNA, the CDR3 is TGTGCCAGCAGCCCCCGGGACACCAGGGCCGATGGCTACACCTTC. The encoded protein is CASSPRDTRADGYTF. The whole variable domain, remainder taken from reference TRBV9 and TRBJ1-2, is DSGVTQTPKHLITATGQRVTLRCSPRSGDLSVYWYQQSLDQGLQFLIQYYNGEERAKGNILERFSAQQFPDLHSELNLSSLELGDSALYFCASSPRDTRADGYTFGSGTRLTVV.